These 12 T cell receptor beta chains were sequenced from one sample in a study of T cell repertoires in cytomegalovirus infection. A single record per CDR3 protein comes from TCRdb applying MiXCR to the reads. The table records 630,000 or so distinct CDR3 sequences, 24% of them present only once. Specimen: CD8+ T cells from PBMCs. The receptors originated from a human donor in good health (CMV status not recorded). Some clones in this sample may be carry-over from other donors' samples.

This clonotype was found many times. V and J are TRBV27 and TRBJ1-2; TRBD1 matches 7 bases. Germline CDR1 is MNHEY and CDR2 is SMNVEV (reference sequence). Trimming removed 3 bases from V and 7 bases from J; junction bases left unmatched: 14. The CDR3 length is 16 residues. The CDR3 DNA follows: TGTGCCAGCAGTTTTTCCGCCAGGGGGATTGAGGGTGGCTACACCTTC. Amino acid sequence: CASSFSARGIEGGYTF.

V usage is TRBV7-9 and J usage is TRBJ2-3; D is ambiguous. From germline, CDR1 is SEHNR and CDR2 FQNEAQ (reference sequence). Trimming stripped 7 bases from V and 1 base from J, with 15 bases between. The CDR3 loop spans 15 amino acids. CDR3 residues: CASTSDFDRTDTQYF. The CDR3 bases are TGTGCCAGCACGTCAGATTTCGACCGCACAGATACGCAGTATTTT.

J is TRBJ1-2 and V is TRBV6-2 or TRBV6-3; D may be TRBD1 (5 bases). V lost 2 bases, J lost 5 bases, and 15 bases lay in between. The CDR3 runs to 15 residues. Germline lookup yields CDR1 MNHEY and CDR2 SVGEGT. The CDR3 loop reads CASSYTGDAGYGYTF. In nucleotides, the CDR3 is TGTGCCAGCAGTTACACGGGGGACGCCGGGTATGGCTACACCTTC.

This clonotype was found many times. This chain links TRBV6-2 or TRBV6-3 with TRBJ1-5; TRBD1 is a possible D gene (6 bases). The length of the CDR3 is 14 residues. Trimming removed 6 bases from V and 11 bases from J, with 20 bases in between. Looked up from germline, CDR1 is MNHEY and CDR2 is SVGEGT. DNA for the CDR3: TGTGCCAGCAGCAACCGACAGGTACGGTCAGCCCAGCATTTT. Translated, it gives CASSNRQVRSAQHF.

This clonotype was recorded a few times. The rearrangement joins TRBV7-2 to TRBJ2-1; D unclear. V lost 1 base to trimming and J lost 2 bases, with 15 bases between them. The CDR3 consists of 17 residues. From germline, CDR1 is SGHTA and CDR2 FQGNSA. Written as DNA, the CDR3 is TGTGCCAGCAGCTTAGATTATGGCGGAGCAACCTACAATGAGCAGTTCTTC. It encodes CASSLDYGGATYNEQFF.

This clonotype was recorded a few times. CDR3 in DNA: TGTGCCAGCAGTTACGATCCAGGGGCTAGCACAGATACGCAGTATTTT. This gives the protein CASSYDPGASTDTQYF. The V call is TRBV6-5, the J call TRBJ2-3; D possibly corresponds to TRBD1 (6 bases). This CDR3 has 16 amino acids. The germline V gene has CDR1 MNHEY and CDR2 SVGAGI. V was clipped by 2 bases and J by 0 bases, with 12 bases between them.

This clonotype occurred a few times. The rearrangement joins TRBV28 to TRBJ1-6; D remains ambiguous. The germline V and J ends were trimmed by 2 bases and 7 bases, with 9 bases remaining between them. The CDR3 spans 14 residues. Germline-derived CDR1 and CDR2 are MDHEN and SYDVKM. In DNA form, the CDR3 reads TGTGCCAGCAGTTTAAGGACGGAAAATTCACCCCTCCACTTT. Its translation is CASSLRTENSPLHF.

The chain employs TRBV6-2 or TRBV6-3 and TRBJ2-7; 8 nucleotides match TRBD1. Trimming cost V 6 bases and J 5 bases; bases outside gene matches: 15. CDR1 is MNHEY and CDR2 is SVGEGT in the germline V gene. CDR3 length equals 16 residues. CDR3 DNA: TGTGCCAGCAGCTTGTGGGGGGACAGGAAAAAGGACGAGCAGTACGTC. Its translation: CASSLWGDRKKDEQYV.

The table lists this clonotype with many counts. This CDR3 is CASSRTQAGEGTDTQYF. The DNA for the CDR3 is TGTGCCAGCAGCCGTACGCAAGCGGGGGAGGGCACAGATACGCAGTATTTT. This chain joins TRBV7-2 and TRBJ2-3, with 8 bases matching TRBD2. This CDR3 is 17 amino acids long. Germline assignment: CDR1 SGHTA and CDR2 FQGNSA. The V segment lost 5 bases and the J segment 1 base; nucleotides outside the gene matches: 11.

With respect to this clonotype: A single base separates this from a much larger clone, so it may be a read error. The chain is built from TRBV28 and TRBJ2-7; D remains unclear. Germline CDR1 is MDHEN and CDR2 is SYDVKM. Trimming pared 1 base from V and 3 bases from J, leaving 7 bases between. The CDR3 is made up of 13 amino acids. In DNA form, the CDR3 reads TGTGCCAGCAGTTTATTCGGGTGCTACGAGCAGTACGTC. Its protein is CASSLFGCYEQYV.

The V call is TRBV12-3 or TRBV12-4, the J call TRBJ2-1, with TRBD2 matching over 8 bases. The CDR3 length is 16 residues. The V and J ends lost 7 bases and 0 bases, in that order; junction bases with no gene match: 8. As DNA, the CDR3 is TGTGCCAGCACCGGGGGGGGCGGGGACTCCTACAATGAGCAGTTCTTC. Its translation: CASTGGGGDSYNEQFF.

The V and J genes are TRBV9 and TRBJ2-1, with 9 bases matching TRBD2. J lost 6 bases, V lost 0 bases, and 7 bases had no gene match. Germline V CDR1 and CDR2: SGDLS, YYNGEE. The CDR3 is 16 amino acids. CDR3 bases: TGTGCCAGCAGCGTAGCGTGGGAGCGGGGGGCCAATGAGCAGTTCTTC. Its protein product is CASSVAWERGANEQFF.